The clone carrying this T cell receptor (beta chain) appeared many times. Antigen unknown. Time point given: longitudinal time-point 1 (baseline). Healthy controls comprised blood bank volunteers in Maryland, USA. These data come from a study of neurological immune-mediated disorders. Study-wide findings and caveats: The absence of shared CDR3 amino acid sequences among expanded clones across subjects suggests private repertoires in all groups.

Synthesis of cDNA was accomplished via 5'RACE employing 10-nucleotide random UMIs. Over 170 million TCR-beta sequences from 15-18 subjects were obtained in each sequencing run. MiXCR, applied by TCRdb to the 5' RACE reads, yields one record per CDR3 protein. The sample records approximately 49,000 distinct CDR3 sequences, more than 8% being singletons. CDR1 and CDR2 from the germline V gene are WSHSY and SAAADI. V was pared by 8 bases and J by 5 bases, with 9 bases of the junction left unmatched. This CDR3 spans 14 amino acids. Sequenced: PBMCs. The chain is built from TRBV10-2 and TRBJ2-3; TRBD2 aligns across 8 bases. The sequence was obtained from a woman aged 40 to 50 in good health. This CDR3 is CASHIAGKGDTQYF. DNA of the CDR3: TGCGCCAGCCACATAGCGGGGAAGGGAGATACGCAGTATTTT.